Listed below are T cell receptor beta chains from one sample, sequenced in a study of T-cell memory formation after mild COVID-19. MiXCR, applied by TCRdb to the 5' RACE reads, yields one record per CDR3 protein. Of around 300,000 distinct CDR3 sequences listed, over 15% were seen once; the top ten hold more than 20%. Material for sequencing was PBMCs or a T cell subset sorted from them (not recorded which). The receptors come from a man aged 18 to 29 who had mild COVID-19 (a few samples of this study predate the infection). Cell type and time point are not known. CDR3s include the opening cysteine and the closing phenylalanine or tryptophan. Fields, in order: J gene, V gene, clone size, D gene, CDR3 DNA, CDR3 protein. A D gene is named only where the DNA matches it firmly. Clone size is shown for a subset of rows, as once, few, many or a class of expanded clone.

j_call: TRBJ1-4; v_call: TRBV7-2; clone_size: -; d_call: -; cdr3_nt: TGTGCCAGCAGCAGAGGACAGAATGAAAAACTGTTTTTT; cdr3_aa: CASSRGQNEKLFF
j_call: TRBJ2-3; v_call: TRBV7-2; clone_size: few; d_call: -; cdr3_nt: TGTGCCAGCAGCTTCCAGGGGGGAGGGGAATGGACAGATACGCAGTATTTT; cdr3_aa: CASSFQGGGEWTDTQYF
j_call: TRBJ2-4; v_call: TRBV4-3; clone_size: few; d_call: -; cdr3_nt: TGCGCCAGCAGCCAAGATACGGGACCGGGGAATGCCATTCAGTACTTC; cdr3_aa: CASSQDTGPGNAIQYF
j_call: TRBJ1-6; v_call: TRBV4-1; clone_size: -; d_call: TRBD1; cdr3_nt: TGCGCCAGCAGCCAAGAAGGGGGACAGAATTCACCCCTCCACTTT; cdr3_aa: CASSQEGGQNSPLHF
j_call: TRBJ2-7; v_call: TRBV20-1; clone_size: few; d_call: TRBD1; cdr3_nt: TGCAGTGCTAGAATTGGACAGGGGGTAACCTACGAGCAGTACTTC; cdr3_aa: CSARIGQGVTYEQYF
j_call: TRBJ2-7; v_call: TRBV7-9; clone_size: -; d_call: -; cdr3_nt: TGTGCCAGCAGCTTAGTCCAGTACGAGCAGTACTTC; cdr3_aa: CASSLVQYEQYF
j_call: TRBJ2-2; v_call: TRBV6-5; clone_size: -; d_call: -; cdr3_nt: TGTGCCAGCACCTTCAGGGGGGCTCGTTCACCGACCGGGGAGCTGTTTTTT; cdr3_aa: CASTFRGARSPTGELFF
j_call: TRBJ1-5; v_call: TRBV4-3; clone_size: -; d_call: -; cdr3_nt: TGCGCCAGCAGCCTTGGATGGGGCAATCAGCCCCAGCATTTT; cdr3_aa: CASSLGWGNQPQHF
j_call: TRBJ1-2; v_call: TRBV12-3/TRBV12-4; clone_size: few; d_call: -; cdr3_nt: TGTGCCAGCAACATCAGGGGCGCTAACTATGGCTACACCTTC; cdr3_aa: CASNIRGANYGYTF
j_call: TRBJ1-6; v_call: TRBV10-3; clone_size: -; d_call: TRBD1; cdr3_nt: TGTGCCATCGGGAAGAGCACCGGGACAGTACTTTCACCCCTCCACTTT; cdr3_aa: CAIGKSTGTVLSPLHF
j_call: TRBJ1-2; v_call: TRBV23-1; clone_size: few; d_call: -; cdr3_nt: TGCGCCAGCAGTCACTCCCAGGGTTCTGGCTACACCTTC; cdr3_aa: CASSHSQGSGYTF
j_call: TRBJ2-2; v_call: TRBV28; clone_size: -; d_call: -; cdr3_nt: TGTGCCAGCAGTTACCCCCTATTCAGTGGGGAGCTGTTTTTT; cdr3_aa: CASSYPLFSGELFF
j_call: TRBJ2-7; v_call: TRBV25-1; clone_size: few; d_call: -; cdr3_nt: TGTGCCAGCAGTGGGAGATTCTCCTACGAGCAGTACTTC; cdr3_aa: CASSGRFSYEQYF
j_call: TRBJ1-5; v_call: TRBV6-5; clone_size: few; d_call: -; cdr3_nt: TGTGCCAGCCGTCTAGAAGGAAATCAGCCCCAGCATTTT; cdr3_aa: CASRLEGNQPQHF
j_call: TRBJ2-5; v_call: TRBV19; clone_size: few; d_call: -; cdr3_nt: TGTGCCAGTAGCCCCGGGTCCTCCGGGGCCCAGTACTTC; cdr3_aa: CASSPGSSGAQYF
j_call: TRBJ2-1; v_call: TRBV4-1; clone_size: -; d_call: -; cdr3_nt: TGCGCCAGCAGCCAAGAAGGAGGCGGGGATAACAATGAGCAGTTCTTC; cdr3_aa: CASSQEGGGDNNEQFF
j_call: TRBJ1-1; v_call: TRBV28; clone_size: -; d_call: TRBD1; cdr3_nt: TGTGCCAGCAGTCCTACGATCGGGACAGACACTGAAGCTTTCTTT; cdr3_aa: CASSPTIGTDTEAFF
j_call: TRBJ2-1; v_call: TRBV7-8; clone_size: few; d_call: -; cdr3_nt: TGTGCCAGCTCCCGAGGATTCTCCTACAATGAGCAGTTCTTC; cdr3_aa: CASSRGFSYNEQFF
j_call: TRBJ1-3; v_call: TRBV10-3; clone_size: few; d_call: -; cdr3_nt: TGTGCCACCCAGCGGGCAGGTAGCTCTGGAAACACCATATATTTT; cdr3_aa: CATQRAGSSGNTIYF
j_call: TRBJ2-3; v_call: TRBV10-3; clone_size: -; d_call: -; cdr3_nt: TGTGCCATCAGCGGCGGGTTGGGGACCCAAGGGGCAGATACGCAGTATTTT; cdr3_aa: CAISGGLGTQGADTQYF
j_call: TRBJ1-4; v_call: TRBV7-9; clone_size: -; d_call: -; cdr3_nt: TGTGCCAGCAGCCCACCCCGGGGACATTCGGATGAAAAACTGTTTTTT; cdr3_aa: CASSPPRGHSDEKLFF
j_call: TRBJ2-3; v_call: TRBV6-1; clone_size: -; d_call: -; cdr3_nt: TGTGCCAGCACGGGCCCAATTACAGATACGCAGTATTTT; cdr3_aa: CASTGPITDTQYF